A selection of T cell receptor beta chains follows, all from one sample in a study of T cell repertoires in cytomegalovirus infection. MiXCR, run by TCRdb on the reads, gives a single entry per CDR3 protein. The sample carries around 630,000 distinct CDR3 sequences, 20% to 25% recorded once. Specimen: CD8+ T cells from PBMCs. Receptors originate from a human donor in good health (CMV status not recorded). Some clones in this sample may be carry-over from other donors' samples. The CDR3 runs from the conserved cysteine through the conserved F or W. D genes are given only for firm matches. Not every row has a clone size; where given, it reads once, few, many or a size class.

v_call	cdr3_length	clone_size	d_call	j_call	cdr3_aa	cdr3_nt
TRBV12-3/TRBV12-4	14	few	-	TRBJ1-1	CASRSGDLNTEAFF	TGTGCCAGCAGAAGCGGGGACTTGAACACTGAAGCTTTCTTT
TRBV25-1	19	few	-	TRBJ1-6	CASSEYFGDSGGASSPLHF	-
TRBV7-2	16	few	TRBD2	TRBJ2-1	CASSSGLAIGYNEQFF	TGTGCCAGCAGCTCGGGACTAGCGATAGGGTACAATGAGCAGTTCTTC
TRBV20-1	15	once	-	TRBJ2-6	CSARTAYSGANVLTF	TGCAGTGCGAGGACTGCCTATTCTGGGGCCAACGTCCTGACTTTC
TRBV19	13	-	-	TRBJ1-2	CASSIHGDYGYTF	TGTGCCAGTAGTATCCATGGGGACTATGGCTACACCTTC
TRBV28	13	-	-	TRBJ1-1	CASSFAGETEAFF	TGTGCCAGCAGTTTCGCAGGGGAAACTGAAGCTTTCTTT
TRBV9	15	-	TRBD2	TRBJ2-1	CASRVGGGVGGGQFF	TGTGCCAGCAGGGTAGGCGGGGGGGTGGGGGGGGGGCAGTTCTTC
TRBV19	14	-	-	TRBJ2-1	CASNPAGTLDEQFF	TGTGCCAGTAACCCAGCAGGGACGTTGGATGAGCAGTTCTTC
TRBV7-9	16	-	TRBD2	TRBJ2-1	CASSPTSGLVVNEQFF	TGTGCCAGCAGCCCAACCTCGGGACTAGTTGTCAATGAGCAGTTCTTC
TRBV12-3/TRBV12-4	14	-	-	TRBJ1-1	CASSLNSMNTEAFF	TGTGCCAGCAGTTTGAACAGTATGAACACTGAAGCTTTCTTT
TRBV12-3/TRBV12-4	13	-	-	TRBJ1-1	CASRQHLNTEAFF	TGTGCCAGCAGGCAACACCTGAACACTGAAGCTTTCTTT